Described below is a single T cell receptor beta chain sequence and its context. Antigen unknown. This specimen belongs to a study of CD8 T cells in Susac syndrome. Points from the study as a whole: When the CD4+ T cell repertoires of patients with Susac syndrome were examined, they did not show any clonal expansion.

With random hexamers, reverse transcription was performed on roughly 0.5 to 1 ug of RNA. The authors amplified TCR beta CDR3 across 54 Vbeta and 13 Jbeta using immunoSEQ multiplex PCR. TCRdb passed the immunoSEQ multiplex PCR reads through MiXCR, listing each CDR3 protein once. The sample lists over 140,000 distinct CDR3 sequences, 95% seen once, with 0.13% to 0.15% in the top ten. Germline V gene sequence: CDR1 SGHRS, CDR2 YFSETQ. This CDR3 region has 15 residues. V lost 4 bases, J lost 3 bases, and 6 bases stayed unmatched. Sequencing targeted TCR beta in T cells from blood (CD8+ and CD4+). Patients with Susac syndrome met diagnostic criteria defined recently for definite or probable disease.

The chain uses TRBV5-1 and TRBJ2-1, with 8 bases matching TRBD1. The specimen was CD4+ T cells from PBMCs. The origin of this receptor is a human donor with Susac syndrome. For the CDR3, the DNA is TGCGCCAGCAGCCCCGGACAGGGCTTCTACAATGAGCAGTTCTTC. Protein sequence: CASSPGQGFYNEQFF.